This T cell receptor (beta chain) comes out of a study of T-cell reconstitution after alpha-beta-depleted transplantation in children. This clonotype was counted only a few times. V lost 0 bases to trimming and J lost 1 base, with 10 bases between them. CDR1 is SGHRS and CDR2 is YFSETQ in the germline V gene. This CDR3 is 15 amino acids long. It was with unique molecular identifiers that the TCRbeta library was prepared. One entry per CDR3 protein results from TCRdb running MiXCR on the PCR reads. In the table there are approximately 250,000 distinct CDR3 sequences, 9.7% of which are singletons. This TCR came from a human donor who donated a stem cell graft to a child with SCID. Sample: PBMCs from the stem cell graft donor, taken from the stem cell graft. The chain couples TRBV5-1 to TRBJ1-1; D gene ambiguous. CDR3: CASSLVSTGNTEAFF. CDR3 nucleotides: TGCGCCAGCAGCTTGGTCTCGACGGGGAACACTGAAGCTTTCTTT.